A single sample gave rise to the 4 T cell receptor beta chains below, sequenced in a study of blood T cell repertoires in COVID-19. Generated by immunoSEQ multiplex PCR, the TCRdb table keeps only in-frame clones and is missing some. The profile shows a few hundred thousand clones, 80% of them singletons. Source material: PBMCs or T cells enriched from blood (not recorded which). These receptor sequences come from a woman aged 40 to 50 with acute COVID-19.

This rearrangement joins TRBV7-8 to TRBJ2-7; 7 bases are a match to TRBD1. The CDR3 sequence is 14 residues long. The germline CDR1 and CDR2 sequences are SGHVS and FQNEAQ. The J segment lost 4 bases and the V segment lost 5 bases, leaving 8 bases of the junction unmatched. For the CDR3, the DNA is TGTGCCAGCAGCCAATCCGGGACAGTTTACGAGCAGTACTTC. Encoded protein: CASSQSGTVYEQYF.

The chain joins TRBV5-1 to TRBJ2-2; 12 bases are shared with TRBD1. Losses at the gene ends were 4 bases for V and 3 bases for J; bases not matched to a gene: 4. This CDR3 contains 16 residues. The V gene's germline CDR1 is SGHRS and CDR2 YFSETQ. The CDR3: CASSTGQGAYTGELFF. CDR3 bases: TGCGCCAGCAGCACGGGACAGGGGGCTTACACCGGGGAGCTGTTTTTT. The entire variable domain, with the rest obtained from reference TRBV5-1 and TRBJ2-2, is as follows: KAGVTQTPRYLIKTRGQQVTLSCSPISGHRSVSWYQQTPGQGLQFLFEYFSETQRNKGNFPGRFSGRQFSNSRSEMNVSTLELGDSALYLCASSTGQGAYTGELFFGEGSRLTVL.

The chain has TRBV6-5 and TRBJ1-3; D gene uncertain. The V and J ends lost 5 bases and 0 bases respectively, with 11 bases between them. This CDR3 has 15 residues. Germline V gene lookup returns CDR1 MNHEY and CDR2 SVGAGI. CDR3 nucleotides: TGTGCCAGCAGTCGGCAGGAAGACTCTGGAAACACCATATATTTT. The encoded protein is CASSRQEDSGNTIYF.

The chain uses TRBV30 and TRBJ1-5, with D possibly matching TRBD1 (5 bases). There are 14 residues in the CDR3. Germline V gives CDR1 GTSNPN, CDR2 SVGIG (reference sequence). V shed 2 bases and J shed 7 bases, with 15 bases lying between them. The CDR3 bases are TGTGCCTGGAGTCATGGGGGGGAGGTACAGCCCCAGCATTTT. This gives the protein CAWSHGGEVQPQHF.